This T cell receptor (beta chain) was identified in a study of regulatory T cells in long-lasting Graves disease. Construction of the TCR beta libraries employed iRepertoire HTBI primers in conjunction with Arm-PCR of CDR3 regions. MiXCR was run by TCRdb on the multiplex PCR reads, yielding one entry per CDR3 protein. The table shows about 660,000 distinct CDR3 sequences, with approximately 31% occurring only once. Germline values: CDR1 LNHDA, CDR2 SQIVND (reference sequence). The CDR3 contains 13 residues. Trimming took off 6 bases at V and 6 bases at J, with 15 bases between the two ends. Time point given: persistent/refractory GD, antithyroid drugs over 5 years with positive TRAb. Following extraction of RNA from PBMCs, that RNA was used to make the TCR library. In this cohort, patients came from an endocrinology department located in Xi'an, China. This clonotype has a handful of counts. Its antigen is currently unknown.

Overall study results and limits: Among samples with persistent disease, TRBV28, TRBJ1-2 and TRBJ2-5 were favored. The small sample size may have reduced accuracy.

This specimen was peripheral blood mononuclear cells (PBMCs), taken when the disease was refractory, from a patient treated with antithyroid drugs. This chain uses TRBV19 with TRBJ2-7; TRBD1 is a possible D gene (7 bases). The source is a female donor with Graves disease. The CDR3 sequence: CASRDRRGSEQYF. The CDR3 nucleotides read TGTGCCAGTAGGGACAGGAGGGGTTCCGAGCAGTACTTC.